This TCR beta chain came from a study of blood T cell repertoires in COVID-19. Study-wide background: Sites in the United States, Italy and Spain provided acute and convalescent COVID-19 samples. T cells, B-cell-depleted T cells, or PBMCs supplied cDNA or gDNA.

In the original workflow: Scientists estimated how many nucleated cells there were by amplifying reference gene primers. Profiling relied on immunoSEQ multiplex PCR, and the TCRdb table lists in-frame clones only, not all of them. V and J calls and clone size are copied from that table; D and trimming were computed from the DNA. This sample has some 50,000 clones, with roughly 85% found just once. V was pared by 4 bases and J by 2 bases, with 9 bases between. This CDR3 has 15 residues. Per the germline V gene, CDR1 is SNHLY and CDR2 is FYNNEI. The gene calls are TRBV2 and TRBJ1-6; tentatively, D is TRBD1 (6 bases). The TCR sequence derives from a man older than 75 with acute or convalescent COVID-19. Sequencing used peripheral blood. DNA of the CDR3: TGTGCCAGCAGTGGAACAGGGACCTATAATTCACCCCTCCACTTT. This codes for CASSGTGTYNSPLHF. The full variable domain, completed using reference TRBV2 and TRBJ1-6, is EPEVTQTPSHQVTQMGQEVILRCVPISNHLYFYWYRQILGQKVEFLVSFYNNEISEKSEIFDDQFSVERPDGSNFTLKIRSTKLEDSAMYFCASSGTGTYNSPLHFGNGTRLTVT.